The subject of this entry is one TCR beta chain. The sample comes from a study of radiotherapy plus CTLA-4 blockade in lung cancer. Overall study context: Objective responses arose in 15% to 20% of patients, and 31% experienced disease control.

The method was immunoSEQ multiplex PCR; TCRdb's version includes in-frame clones alone and lacks a portion of them. Here the sample spans 45,000 to 60,000 clones, 60% to 80% being singletons. Germline assignment: CDR1 MNHNY and CDR2 SVGAGI (reference sequence). The CDR3 runs 15 residues. The junction had 5 bases not matched to a gene; V was cut back by 6 bases and J by 2 bases. The sequence was obtained from a human donor with non-small cell lung cancer whose response to radiotherapy plus ipilimumab could not be evaluated. The chain combines TRBV6-6 with TRBJ2-3; 10 bases are a match to TRBD2. The specimen comprised peripheral blood, sampled from a patient treated with radiotherapy plus ipilimumab. CDR3 in DNA: TGTGCCAGCAGGCCTAGCGGGGGCTTCACAGATACGCAGTATTTT. It yields the protein CASRPSGGFTDTQYF.